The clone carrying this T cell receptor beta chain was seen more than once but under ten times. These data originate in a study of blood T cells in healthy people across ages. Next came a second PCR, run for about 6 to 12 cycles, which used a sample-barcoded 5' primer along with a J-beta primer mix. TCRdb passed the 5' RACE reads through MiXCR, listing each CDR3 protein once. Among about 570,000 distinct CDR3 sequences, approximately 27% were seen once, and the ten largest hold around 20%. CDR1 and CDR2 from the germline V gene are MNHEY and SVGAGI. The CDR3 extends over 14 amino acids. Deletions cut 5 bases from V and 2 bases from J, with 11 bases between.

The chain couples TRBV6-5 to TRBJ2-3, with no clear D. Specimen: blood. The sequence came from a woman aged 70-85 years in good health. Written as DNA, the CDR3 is TGTGCCAGCAGTCTGGCGGTCTCCACAGATACGCAGTATTTT. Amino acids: CASSLAVSTDTQYF.